Following are 21 T cell receptor beta chains from one sample sequenced in a study of T-cell memory formation after mild COVID-19. TCRdb ran MiXCR on the 5' RACE reads and lists one entry per CDR3 protein. This sample has 300,000 or so distinct CDR3 sequences, with about 16% found just once. Source material: PBMCs or a T cell subset sorted from them (not recorded which). The source is a man younger than 35 who had mild COVID-19 (a few samples of this study predate the infection). Cell type and time point are not known.

This clonotype was detected only a few times. The chain is built from TRBV19 and TRBJ1-5; maybe TRBD1 (6 bases). The CDR3 contains 16 residues. Between the trimmed V and J ends, which lost 10 bases and 6 bases, there was a span of 25 bases. Per the germline V gene, CDR1 is LNHDA and CDR2 is SQIVND (reference sequence). The CDR3 bases are TGTGCCACCCTTCTACAGGGAGGAGGGGGTGGTCAGCCCCAGCATTTT. It yields the protein CATLLQGGGGGQPQHF.

About this clonotype: Just one base apart from a much larger clone, this may be a read error. The missing conserved phenylalanine or tryptophan at the end of this CDR3 makes a read error likely. This chain connects TRBV6-6 to TRBJ2-1; no clear D. Germline CDR1 MNHNY, CDR2 SVGAGI (reference sequence). This CDR3 region has 15 residues. V was pared by 0 bases and J by 9 bases, with 15 bases between. CDR3 sequence reads: CASSYSTDAEVEQFL. CDR3 bases: TGTGCCAGCAGTTACTCCACCGATGCCGAGGTTGAGCAGTTCTTA.

CDR3 sequence reads: CASSLTGVDPQYF. In DNA, the CDR3 is TGTGCCAGCAGCTTAACAGGGGTCGATCCGCAGTATTTT. The rearrangement links TRBV7-3 to TRBJ2-3; D may be TRBD1 (5 bases). The CDR3 contains 13 residues. Germline-derived CDR1 and CDR2 are SGHTA and FQGTGA. The ends were cut back, 0 bases at V and 10 bases at J, with 11 bases in the middle.

This clonotype was observed a handful of times. This chain connects TRBV25-1 to TRBJ1-1; no clear D. Germline-derived CDR1 and CDR2 are MGHDK and SYGVNS. The V end lost 5 bases, the J end lost 7 bases, and 14 bases lay between the germline ends. CDR3 length: 13 residues. The CDR3 protein is CASSRPHHNEAFF. The CDR3 DNA is TGTGCCAGCAGTCGTCCACACCACAATGAAGCTTTCTTT.

The table lists this clonotype with many counts. The chain uses TRBV12-3 or TRBV12-4 and TRBJ2-5, with 12 bases matching TRBD2. The CDR3 length is 14 residues. Trimming at V came to 5 bases and at J to 9 bases, leaving 7 bases not matched to a gene. CDR3 sequence reads: CASSPTSGGLAQYF. CDR3 nucleotides: TGTGCCAGCAGTCCGACTAGCGGGGGTTTGGCCCAGTACTTC.

Only a few counts were recorded for this clonotype. This rearrangement joins TRBV5-1 to TRBJ2-2; 8 bases line up with TRBD1. V lost 2 bases to trimming and J lost 6 bases; unmatched junction nucleotides: 9. CDR1 and CDR2 from the germline V gene are SGHRS and YFSETQ. This CDR3 has 16 residues. This CDR3 is CASSLGPGGAAGELFF. The CDR3 DNA reads as TGCGCCAGCAGCTTAGGTCCAGGGGGCGCAGCCGGGGAGCTGTTTTTT.

In this sample, this clonotype turned up a few times. The chain recombines TRBV5-1 with TRBJ1-1; 8 bases line up with TRBD1. Germline V lookup: CDR1 SGHRS, CDR2 YFSETQ. The CDR3 sequence is 16 residues long. The junction had 5 bases not matched to a gene; V was cut back by 0 bases and J by 1 base. The CDR3 loop reads CASSLAGTGGNTEAFF. In DNA form, the CDR3 reads TGCGCCAGCAGCTTGGCCGGGACAGGAGGGAACACTGAAGCTTTCTTT.

This clonotype was counted a few times. The chain employs TRBV24-1 and TRBJ2-5; 12 nucleotides agree with TRBD2. CDR3 length: 18 amino acids. The ends lost 2 bases at V and 4 bases at J; junction bases unmatched: 10. Germline V gives CDR1 KGHDR, CDR2 SFDVKD. The CDR3 nucleotides are TGTGCCACCAGTGATTGGTCCCCCCTAGCGGGGGGGAGAGAGACCCAGTACTTC. It specifies CATSDWSPLAGGRETQYF.

A few counts support this clonotype. This chain links TRBV20-1 with TRBJ2-3, with 10 nucleotides matching TRBD2. This CDR3 comprises 16 residues. The trim removed 1 base at V and 2 bases at J, leaving 6 bases unmatched. Germline V gene sequence: CDR1 DFQATT, CDR2 SNEGSKA (reference sequence). The CDR3 loop is CSARAASGGFTDTQYF. CDR3 DNA sequence: TGCAGTGCTAGAGCAGCTAGCGGGGGATTCACAGATACGCAGTATTTT.

This clonotype was seen ten or more times. This chain connects TRBV4-3 to TRBJ2-4; no reliable D call. The CDR3 has 18 amino acids. Germline V gene sequence: CDR1 LGHNA, CDR2 YSLEER. Trimming pared 0 bases from V and 1 base from J, leaving 16 bases between. For the CDR3, the DNA is TGCGCCAGCAGCCAAGAGGGCCCTCGCGGTCCGGCCAAAAACATTCAGTACTTC. Translation gives CASSQEGPRGPAKNIQYF.

This clonotype was seen repeatedly, ten times or more. The gene calls are TRBV28 and TRBJ2-1, with 12 bases fitting TRBD2. The CDR3 length is 19 residues. Trimming took 3 bases from V and 1 from J; bases not matched to a gene: 10. Germline V gives CDR1 MDHEN, CDR2 SYDVKM. The CDR3 is CASSFLELAGGTSYNEQFF. The CDR3 bases are TGTGCCAGCAGTTTTTTGGAACTAGCGGGGGGAACGTCCTACAATGAGCAGTTCTTC.

This clonotype appeared many times. The V gene is TRBV4-3, the J gene TRBJ1-4; no reliable D call. Germline V gene data show CDR1 as LGHNA and CDR2 as YSLEER. The CDR3 consists of 13 residues. Trimming shortened V by 3 bases and J by 8 bases, and 10 bases separated the two germline ends. The CDR3 DNA follows: TGCGCCAGCAGCCAGGGCGGTCAGGAAAAACTGTTTTTT. Protein sequence: CASSQGGQEKLFF.

This clonotype was detected a few times. The chain employs TRBV7-9 and TRBJ2-1; 13 positions agree with TRBD2. CDR1 is SEHNR, CDR2 FQNEAQ, per germline (reference sequence). Trimming at V came to 1 base and at J to 4 bases, leaving 4 bases not matched to a gene. The CDR3 has 17 amino acids. The CDR3 coding sequence is TGTGCCAGCAGCTTAGTCGGGACTAGCGGGACTTACAATGAGCAGTTCTTC. It translates to CASSLVGTSGTYNEQFF.

The chain carries TRBV20-1 and TRBJ2-5, with D unclear. The CDR3 runs 12 residues. Trimming left V 1 base short and J 5 bases short, with 8 bases between. Per germline, CDR1 DFQATT and CDR2 SNEGSKA (reference sequence). The CDR3 bases are TGCAGTGCTAGAGGGGAAGGGGAGACCCAGTACTTC. Its protein is CSARGEGETQYF.

The J gene is TRBJ1-2, the V gene TRBV7-9, with 9 positions matching TRBD1. The CDR3 contains 17 residues. V lost 5 bases to trimming and J lost 4 bases; unmatched junction nucleotides: 14. CDR1 is SEHNR, CDR2 FQNEAQ, per germline (reference sequence). The CDR3 region has the DNA TGTGCCAGCAGCCCATCTTACAGGGGGCAGGTGGGCTATGGCTACACCTTC. This gives the protein CASSPSYRGQVGYGYTF.

V and J are TRBV6-5 and TRBJ2-2; D uncertain. Germline lookup yields CDR1 MNHEY and CDR2 SVGAGI. This CDR3 region has 16 residues. Trimming took off 2 bases at V and 5 bases at J, with 15 bases between the two ends. The CDR3 reads CASSYQAPLRTGELFF. Written as DNA, the CDR3 is TGTGCCAGCAGTTACCAGGCGCCGCTACGGACCGGGGAGCTGTTTTTT.

The chain is built from TRBV28 and TRBJ1-6; unclear D gene. Germline-derived CDR1 and CDR2 are MDHEN and SYDVKM. This CDR3 has 14 amino acids. Trimming took 5 bases from V and 8 from J, leaving 13 bases between them. The CDR3 spells CASSLTGIYSPLHF. The CDR3 DNA reads TGTGCCAGCAGTCTTACCGGGATATATTCACCCCTCCACTTT.

V and J are TRBV5-1 and TRBJ2-5; TRBD1 aligns across 9 bases. V trimming: 4 bases; J trimming: 1 base; junction bases outside the gene matches: 5. The germline gives CDR1 SGHRS, CDR2 YFSETQ. The CDR3 loop spans 15 amino acids. The CDR3 DNA follows: TGCGCCAGCAGCCTGGACAGGGGCTCCCAAGAGACCCAGTACTTC. This encodes CASSLDRGSQETQYF.

This clonotype turned up a few times. The V gene is TRBV30, the J gene TRBJ2-5; D is possibly TRBD2 (6 bases). CDR3 size: 11 residues. The germline CDR1 and CDR2 sequences are GTSNPN and SVGIG (reference sequence). The V end lost 4 bases, the J end lost 14 bases, and 17 bases lay between the germline ends. CDR3 bases: TGTGCCTGGAAACGGGACTTTTTTCTATACTTC. Amino acid sequence: CAWKRDFFLYF.

This clonotype showed up just a few times. The rearrangement uses TRBV24-1 and TRBJ2-3; D is ambiguous. This CDR3 contains 12 residues. From germline, CDR1 is KGHDR and CDR2 SFDVKD. V was clipped by 5 bases and J by 10 bases, with 12 bases between them. CDR3 sequence: CATSVEKGSQYF. DNA for the CDR3: TGTGCCACCAGTGTAGAGAAGGGCTCGCAGTATTTT.

The chain combines TRBV9 with TRBJ2-3, with D perhaps being TRBD1 or TRBD2 (6 bases each). With 0 bases removed from V and 1 base from J, the gap between germline ends came to 12 bases. The CDR3 totals 16 residues. Germline CDR1 and CDR2: SGDLS and YYNGEE. In nucleotides, the CDR3 is TGTGCCAGCAGCGTAGGGACTACAGGGCGCACAGATACGCAGTATTTT. This translates into CASSVGTTGRTDTQYF. Full variable domain (outside the CDR3, taken from reference TRBV9 and TRBJ2-3): DSGVTQTPKHLITATGQRVTLRCSPRSGDLSVYWYQQSLDQGLQFLIQYYNGEERAKGNILERFSAQQFPDLHSELNLSSLELGDSALYFCASSVGTTGRTDTQYFGPGTRLTVL.